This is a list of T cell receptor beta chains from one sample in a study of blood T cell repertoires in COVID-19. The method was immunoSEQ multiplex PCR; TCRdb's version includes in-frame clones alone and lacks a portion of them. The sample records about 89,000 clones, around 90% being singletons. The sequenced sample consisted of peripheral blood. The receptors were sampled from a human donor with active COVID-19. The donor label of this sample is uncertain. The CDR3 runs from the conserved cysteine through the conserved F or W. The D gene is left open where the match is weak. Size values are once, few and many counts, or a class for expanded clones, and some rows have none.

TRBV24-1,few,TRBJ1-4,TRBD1,CATSDSTGADEKLFF,TGTGCCACCAGTGACTCGACAGGGGCGGATGAAAAACTGTTTTTT
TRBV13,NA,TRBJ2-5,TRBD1,CASSLSDRGLQETQYF,TGTGCCAGCAGCTTAAGCGACAGGGGTCTTCAAGAGACCCAGTACTTC
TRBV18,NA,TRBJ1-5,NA,CASSSSGQPNQPQHF,TGTGCCAGCTCATCTTCGGGACAACCGAACCAGCCCCAGCATTTT
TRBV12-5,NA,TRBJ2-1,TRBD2,CASVRGGSNEQFF,TGTGCTAGTGTCCGCGGGGGTTCTAATGAGCAGTTCTTC
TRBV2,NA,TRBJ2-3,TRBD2,CASSESRLAGDGEDTQYF,TGTGCCAGCAGTGAGAGTCGGCTAGCGGGGGATGGTGAGGATACGCAGTATTTT
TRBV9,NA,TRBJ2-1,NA,CASSVNPSPDNEQFF,TGTGCCAGCAGCGTAAATCCTAGCCCTGACAATGAGCAGTTCTTC
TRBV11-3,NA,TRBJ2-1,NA,CASSLAGGLYNEQFF,TGTGCCAGCAGCTTAGCGGGGGGCCTCTACAATGAGCAGTTCTTC
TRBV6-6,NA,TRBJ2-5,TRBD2,CASSRRTRPEVETQYF,TGTGCCAGCAGTAGACGGACTAGGCCGGAGGTGGAGACCCAGTACTTC
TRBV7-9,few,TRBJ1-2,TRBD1,CASSPRDSFTYGYTF,TGTGCCAGCAGCCCCAGGGACAGCTTCACCTATGGCTACACCTTC
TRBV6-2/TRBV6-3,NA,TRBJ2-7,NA,CASSYSVYEQYF,TGTGCCAGCAGTTACTCCGTCTACGAGCAGTACTTC
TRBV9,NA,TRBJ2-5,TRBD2,CASSGTSGGSETQYF,TGTGCCAGCAGCGGGACTAGCGGGGGTTCGGAGACCCAGTACTTC
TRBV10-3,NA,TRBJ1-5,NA,CAISEDSSQPQHF,TGTGCCATCAGTGAGGACTCGAGCCAGCCCCAGCATTTT
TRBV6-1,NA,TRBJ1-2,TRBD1,CASSDDLTGTWNGYTF,TGTGCCAGCAGTGATGACTTGACAGGGACGTGGAATGGCTACACCTTC
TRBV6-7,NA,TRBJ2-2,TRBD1,CASSHGTGGIGELFF,TGTGCCAGCAGTCACGGGACAGGGGGTATCGGGGAGCTGTTTTTT
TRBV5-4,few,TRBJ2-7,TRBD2,CASSPGTSGPYEQYF,TGTGCCAGCAGCCCAGGGACTAGCGGTCCCTACGAGCAGTACTTC
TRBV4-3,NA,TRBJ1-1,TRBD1,CASSQTTGGGTEAFF,TGCGCCAGCAGCCAAACGACAGGGGGGGGGACTGAAGCTTTCTTT
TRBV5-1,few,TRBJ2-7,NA,CASSLSRSSYEQYF,TGCGCCAGCAGCTTGTCGAGGAGCTCCTACGAGCAGTACTTC
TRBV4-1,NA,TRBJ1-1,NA,CASSQDVTLRGRAFF,TGCGCCAGCAGCCAAGATGTAACTCTCAGGGGTAGAGCTTTCTTT
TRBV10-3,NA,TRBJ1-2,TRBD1,CAISESRDRGQGYGYTF,TGTGCCATCAGTGAGTCGCGGGACAGGGGGCAGGGCTATGGCTACACCTTC
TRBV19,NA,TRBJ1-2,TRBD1,CASGTAQTNYGYTF,TGTGCCAGTGGGACAGCGCAAACTAACTATGGCTACACCTTC
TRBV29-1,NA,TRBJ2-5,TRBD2,CSVGGTLEETQYF,TGCAGCGTGGGGGGGACCTTAGAAGAGACCCAGTACTTC
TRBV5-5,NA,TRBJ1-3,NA,CASSLGQSSGNTIYF,TGTGCCAGCAGCCTAGGACAGAGCTCTGGAAACACCATATATTTT
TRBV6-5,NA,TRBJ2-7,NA,CASTRGAAEGEQYF,TGTGCCAGCACCAGGGGGGCGGCTGAGGGGGAGCAGTACTTC
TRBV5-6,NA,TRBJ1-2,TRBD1,CASSLTGGNYGYTF,TGTGCCAGCAGCTTGACAGGGGGCAACTATGGCTACACCTTC
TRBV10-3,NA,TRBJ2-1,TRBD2,CAISEAGGLYEQFF,TGTGCCATCAGTGAAGCGGGGGGGCTCTATGAGCAGTTCTTC
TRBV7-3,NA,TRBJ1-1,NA,CASSSRGPGTEAFF,TGTGCCAGCAGCTCTCGAGGGCCGGGAACTGAAGCTTTCTTT
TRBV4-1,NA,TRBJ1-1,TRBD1,CASSPTALGTESSIFENTEAFF,TGCGCCAGCAGCCCAACCGCCTTGGGGACAGAATCCTCCATTTTTGAGAACACTGAAGCTTTCTTT
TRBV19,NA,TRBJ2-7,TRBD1,CASSHRDRPSYEQYF,TGTGCCAGTAGTCACCGGGACAGGCCCTCCTACGAGCAGTACTTC
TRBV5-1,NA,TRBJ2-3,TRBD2,CASSLSVLTSGVPSTDTQYF,TGCGCCAGCAGCTTGTCTGTTTTAACTAGCGGGGTGCCTAGCACAGATACGCAGTATTTT
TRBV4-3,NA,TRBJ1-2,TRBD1,CASSQESGTGHGYTF,TGCGCCAGCAGCCAAGAGTCCGGGACAGGGCATGGCTACACCTTC
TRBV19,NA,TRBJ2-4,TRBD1,CASSPGTGLRAKNIQYF,TGTGCCAGTTCCCCTGGGACAGGGCTTCGGGCCAAAAACATTCAGTACTTC
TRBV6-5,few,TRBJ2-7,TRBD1,CASSSGTGSYEQYF,TGTGCCAGCAGTTCCGGGACAGGGTCCTACGAGCAGTACTTC
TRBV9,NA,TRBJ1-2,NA,CASSVEQNYGYTF,TGTGCCAGCAGCGTAGAACAGAACTATGGCTACACCTTC
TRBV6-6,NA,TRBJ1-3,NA,CASSYRRHLAGNTIYF,TGTGCCAGCAGTTACAGGCGGCATCTGGCTGGAAACACCATATATTTT
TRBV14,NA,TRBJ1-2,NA,CASSQEMQYGYTF,TGTGCCAGCAGCCAAGAGATGCAGTATGGCTACACCTTC
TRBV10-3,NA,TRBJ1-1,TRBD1,CAISISGTVSNTEAFF,TGTGCCATCAGTATTTCCGGGACAGTGAGTAACACTGAAGCTTTCTTT
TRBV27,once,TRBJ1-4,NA,CASSLSPGNVEKLFF,TGTGCCAGCAGTTTATCGCCAGGGAACGTTGAAAAACTGTTTTTT
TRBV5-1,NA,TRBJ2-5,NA,CASSLAAGQLTETQYF,TGCGCCAGCAGCCTGGCTGCGGGACAGCTAACAGAGACCCAGTACTTC
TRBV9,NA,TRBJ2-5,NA,CASSLGDSVAQYF,TGTGCCAGCAGCCTCGGTGACTCCGTTGCCCAGTACTTC
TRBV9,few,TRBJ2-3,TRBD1,CASSARTGGGVDTQYF,TGTGCCAGCAGCGCCCGGACAGGGGGCGGCGTGGATACGCAGTATTTT
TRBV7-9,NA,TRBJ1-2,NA,CASSKGQLGYGYTF,TGTGCCAGCAGCAAGGGACAACTCGGCTATGGCTACACCTTC
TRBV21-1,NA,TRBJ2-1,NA,CASSRLRDRWREQFF,TGTGCCAGCAGCAGACTCCGGGACAGGTGGCGGGAGCAGTTCTTC
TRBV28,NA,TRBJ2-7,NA,CASSFFHEQYF,TGTGCCAGCAGTTTCTTCCACGAGCAGTACTTC
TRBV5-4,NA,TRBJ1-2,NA,CASSSRTVNGYTF,TGTGCCAGCAGCAGTAGGACAGTCAACGGCTACACCTTC
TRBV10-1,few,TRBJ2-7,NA,CASSGDRGSRSIYEQYF,TGCGCCAGCAGTGGGGATAGGGGGAGCCGGTCCATCTACGAGCAGTACTTC
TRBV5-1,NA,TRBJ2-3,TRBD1,CASSLGQGVWSTDTQYF,TGCGCCAGCAGCTTGGGACAGGGGGTGTGGAGCACAGATACGCAGTATTTT
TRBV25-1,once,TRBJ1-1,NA,CASSNRLTGLNTEAFF,TGTGCCAGCAGCAACCGCCTCACAGGACTGAACACTGAAGCTTTCTTT
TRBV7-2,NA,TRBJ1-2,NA,CASSRDSSRGGYGYTF,TGTGCCAGCAGCCGGGACTCATCACGGGGTGGCTATGGCTACACCTTC
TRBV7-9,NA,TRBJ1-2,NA,CASSLEGGYYGYTF,TGTGCCAGCAGCTTAGAAGGCGGGTACTATGGCTACACCTTC
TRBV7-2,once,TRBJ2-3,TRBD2,CASSLRGGPQDTQYF,TGTGCCAGCAGCCTCCGGGGGGGCCCCCAAGATACGCAGTATTTT
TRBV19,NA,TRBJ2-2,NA,CASRKAEAGELFF,TGTGCCAGTAGAAAAGCGGAAGCCGGGGAGCTGTTTTTT
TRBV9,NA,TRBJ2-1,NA,CASSVAQGNNEQFF,TGTGCCAGCAGCGTAGCCCAGGGTAACAATGAGCAGTTCTTC
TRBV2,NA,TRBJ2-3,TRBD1,CAGEGADTQYF,TGTGCCGGAGAGGGGGCGGATACGCAGTATTTT
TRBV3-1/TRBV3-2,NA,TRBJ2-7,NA,CASSQGKERDEQYF,TGTGCCAGCAGCCAAGGGAAGGAGAGGGACGAGCAGTACTTC
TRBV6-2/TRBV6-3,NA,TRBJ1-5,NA,CASSGLRVEPQHF,TGTGCCAGCAGTGGCCTCAGGGTGGAACCCCAGCATTTT
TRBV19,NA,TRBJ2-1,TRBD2,CASSIDSGTLGNEQFF,TGTGCCAGTAGTATAGATAGCGGGACGCTAGGGAATGAGCAGTTCTTC
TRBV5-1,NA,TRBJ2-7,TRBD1,CASSLAPGQGAKEQYF,TGCGCCAGCAGCTTGGCCCCGGGACAGGGGGCGAAGGAGCAGTACTTC